The 29 T cell receptor beta chains presented below share a single source sample, sequenced in a study of cytomegalovirus exposure and HLA in healthy donors. With 60 Vbeta and 13 Jbeta primers, the PCR was carried out. Profiled with immunoSEQ multiplex PCR; TCRdb holds only in-frame clones, not every one. This table holds about 78,000 clones, around 70% found once. The sample was PBMCs. The source is a woman aged 40-49 years in good health and CMV-seropositive.

The chain employs TRBV6-5 and TRBJ1-2, with 8 bases aligning to TRBD1. V was clipped by 6 bases and J by 5 bases; unmatched bases: 8. There are 14 residues in the CDR3. CDR1 MNHEY and CDR2 SVGAGI come from the germline V gene. CDR3 residues: CASRQQGGGYGYTF. The DNA for the CDR3 is TGTGCCAGCAGGCAACAGGGGGGGGGATATGGCTACACCTTC.

The CDR3 sequence is CASSIGQGTYEQYF. The CDR3 DNA is TGCGCCAGCAGCATCGGACAGGGGACATACGAGCAGTACTTC. The V and J genes are TRBV5-1 and TRBJ2-7; 9 nucleotides match TRBD1. Trimming at V came to 4 bases and at J to 4 bases, leaving 6 bases not matched to a gene. This CDR3 spans 14 amino acids. Germline-derived CDR1 and CDR2 are SGHRS and YFSETQ. Combining the CDR3 with reference TRBV5-1 and TRBJ2-7 gives the whole variable domain KAGVTQTPRYLIKTRGQQVTLSCSPISGHRSVSWYQQTPGQGLQFLFEYFSETQRNKGNFPGRFSGRQFSNSRSEMNVSTLELGDSALYLCASSIGQGTYEQYFGPGTRLTVT.

In its sample, this clone was seen once. The rearrangement links TRBV27 to TRBJ1-1; D call uncertain. Trimming took 2 bases from V and 4 from J, leaving 23 bases between them. Germline CDR1 and CDR2: MNHEY and SMNVEV (reference sequence). This CDR3 contains 18 residues. The CDR3 bases are TGTGCCAGCAGTTTAACGGGTTGGCAAGTTCGGTTGGGCACTGAAGCTTTCTTT. Translation: CASSLTGWQVRLGTEAFF.

This chain connects TRBV6-5 to TRBJ2-1; weak D call: TRBD1 (7 bases). The CDR3 runs to 15 residues. Trimming stripped 8 bases from V and 7 bases from J, with 21 bases between. Germline CDR1 MNHEY, CDR2 SVGAGI. This CDR3 reads CASGTEGGVGNEQFF. DNA for the CDR3: TGTGCCAGCGGGACAGAGGGGGGAGTGGGAAATGAGCAGTTCTTC.

This clone was counted once. The CDR3 reads CASSVDPTGDYGYTF. The CDR3 bases are TGTGCCAGCAGCGTAGATCCGACAGGGGACTATGGCTACACCTTC. The rearrangement links TRBV9 to TRBJ1-2; 8 bases match TRBD1. Unmatched junction bases numbered 4, after V lost 0 bases and J lost 3 bases. From germline, CDR1 is SGDLS and CDR2 YYNGEE. This CDR3 comprises 15 residues.

The chain recombines TRBV4-3 with TRBJ1-1; a possible D gene is TRBD1 (6 bases). In germline, CDR1 is LGHNA, CDR2 YSLEER. The CDR3 is 15 residues long. V shed 0 bases and J shed 7 bases, with 15 bases lying between them. This CDR3 is CASSQEDADRGEAFF. In nucleotides, the CDR3 is TGCGCCAGCAGCCAAGAGGACGCGGACAGAGGTGAAGCTTTCTTT.

V gene TRBV5-1 combines with J gene TRBJ2-2, with no clear D. V was clipped by 2 bases and J by 1 base, with 9 bases between them. In germline, CDR1 is SGHRS, CDR2 YFSETQ. The CDR3 is 15 residues long. CDR3 bases: TGCGCCAGCAGCTTATTGACTGAGAACACCGGGGAGCTGTTTTTT. It is translated as CASSLLTENTGELFF.

This chain connects TRBV9 to TRBJ2-1; D is unclear. V lost 4 bases and J lost 4, with 18 bases in between. The germline V gene encodes CDR1 SGDLS and CDR2 YYNGEE. CDR3 size: 16 residues. The CDR3 region is CASSLGLVHSYNEQFF. The CDR3 region has the DNA TGTGCCAGCAGCCTAGGTTTGGTTCACTCTTACAATGAGCAGTTCTTC. The full variable domain, with the rest looked up from reference TRBV9 and TRBJ2-1, is DSGVTQTPKHLITATGQRVTLRCSPRSGDLSVYWYQQSLDQGLQFLIQYYNGEERAKGNILERFSAQQFPDLHSELNLSSLELGDSALYFCASSLGLVHSYNEQFFGPGTRLTVL.

This clone has only a few counts. The chain combines TRBV6-5 with TRBJ2-7; 12 bases match TRBD2. Germline CDR1 is MNHEY and CDR2 is SVGAGI. V lost 6 bases, J lost 2 bases, and 2 bases stayed unmatched. The CDR3 length is 14 residues. The CDR3 nucleotides read TGTGCCAGCAGGGGGACTAGCGGGCCCTACGAGCAGTACTTC. Amino acid sequence: CASRGTSGPYEQYF.

This clone was observed once. The J gene is TRBJ2-3, the V gene TRBV5-6; D remains ambiguous. The germline gives CDR1 SGHDT, CDR2 YYEEEE. The CDR3 covers 14 residues. Trimming stripped 4 bases from V and 1 base from J, with 10 bases between. CDR3 residues: CASSGLSGTDTQYF. The CDR3 DNA sequence: TGTGCCAGCAGCGGGTTGAGCGGCACAGATACGCAGTATTTT.

The chain carries TRBV18 and TRBJ1-4; TRBD1 matches 10 bases. V trimming: 3 bases; J trimming: 7 bases; junction bases outside the gene matches: 5. The CDR3 has 15 residues. Germline V gene sequence: CDR1 KGHSH, CDR2 LQKENI. The CDR3 here is CASSPGRDRGEKLFF. The CDR3 bases are TGTGCCAGCTCACCGGGCCGGGACAGGGGTGAAAAACTGTTTTTT.

This chain links TRBV10-1 with TRBJ1-1; D is ambiguous. The CDR3 is made up of 14 amino acids. Germline lookup yields CDR1 WNHNN and CDR2 SYGVQD (reference sequence). The ends were cut back, 5 bases at V and 2 bases at J, with 12 bases in the middle. CDR3 protein: CASSNEGVNTEAFF. The CDR3 bases are TGCGCCAGCAGTAACGAAGGAGTCAACACTGAAGCTTTCTTT.

V gene TRBV15 combines with J gene TRBJ2-3; 8 bases are shared with TRBD2. Germline values: CDR1 LNHNV, CDR2 YYDKDF (reference sequence). This CDR3 spans 16 amino acids. V gave up 7 bases and J gave up 2 bases; unmatched junction bases: 11. The CDR3 is CATKTSLAGNTDTQYF. The CDR3 coding sequence is TGTGCCACCAAGACTTCGTTAGCGGGAAACACAGATACGCAGTATTTT.

The chain uses TRBV9 and TRBJ2-1; TRBD2 is a possible D gene (5 bases). Germline CDR1 and CDR2: SGDLS and YYNGEE. The CDR3 covers 16 residues. Trimming took off 0 bases at V and 2 bases at J, with 12 bases between the two ends. Here the CDR3 reads CASSVGWENTYNEQFF. As DNA, the CDR3 is TGTGCCAGCAGCGTAGGTTGGGAGAATACCTACAATGAGCAGTTCTTC. Full variable domain (outside the CDR3, taken from reference TRBV9 and TRBJ2-1): DSGVTQTPKHLITATGQRVTLRCSPRSGDLSVYWYQQSLDQGLQFLIQYYNGEERAKGNILERFSAQQFPDLHSELNLSSLELGDSALYFCASSVGWENTYNEQFFGPGTRLTVL.

V gene TRBV5-5 combines with J gene TRBJ2-5; 9 nucleotides agree with TRBD1. Germline lookup yields CDR1 SGHKS and CDR2 YYEKEE (reference sequence). This CDR3 region has 16 residues. J lost 5 bases, V lost 4 bases, and 12 bases had no gene match. The CDR3 nucleotides read TGTGCCAGCAGCCTTGGGGCAACAGGGGGCCTGGAGACCCAGTACTTC. Translating it yields CASSLGATGGLETQYF.

The gene calls are TRBV28 and TRBJ2-7; the D gene is possibly TRBD1 (6 bases). The CDR3 is 15 residues long. The germline CDR1 and CDR2 sequences are MDHEN and SYDVKM. The V end was cut by 6 bases, the J end by 0 bases, with 15 bases between. Here the CDR3 DNA reads TGTGCCAGCAGCGAAGGGGGACCTCGCTCCTACGAGCAGTACTTC. It codes for CASSEGGPRSYEQYF.

This clone was seen only a few times. The chain has TRBV10-3 and TRBJ2-2; maybe TRBD1 (6 bases). Germline V gene lookup returns CDR1 ENHRY and CDR2 SYGVKD. The V end lost 6 bases, the J end lost 0 bases, and 8 bases lay between the germline ends. The CDR3 totals 14 residues. CDR3 protein: CAISQGTNTGELFF. In DNA, the CDR3 is TGTGCCATCAGCCAGGGGACGAACACCGGGGAGCTGTTTTTT.

V gene TRBV6-1 combines with J gene TRBJ2-7, with 8 nucleotides matching TRBD1. CDR3 length: 13 residues. Looked up from germline, CDR1 is MNHNS and CDR2 is SASEGT. V lost 8 bases to trimming and J lost 4 bases; unmatched junction nucleotides: 7. The chain's CDR3 is CASSRDRGYEQYF. DNA of the CDR3: TGTGCCAGCTCACGCGACAGGGGATACGAGCAGTACTTC.

This clone has a handful of counts. The chain links TRBV19 to TRBJ2-7; weak D call: TRBD2 (6 bases). Germline V lookup: CDR1 LNHDA, CDR2 SQIVND (reference sequence). With 3 bases removed from V and 4 bases from J, the gap between germline ends came to 10 bases. The CDR3 spans 13 residues. In nucleotides, the CDR3 is TGTGCCAGTAGTATGGGGAGGCTTTACGAGCAGTACTTC. Its protein product is CASSMGRLYEQYF.

The genes are TRBV30 and TRBJ1-2; D not certain. The CDR3 runs to 12 residues. V was cut by 0 bases and J by 5 bases, with 7 bases left in between. Germline values: CDR1 GTSNPN, CDR2 SVGIG (reference sequence). CDR3 protein: CAWSVRRYGYTF. The CDR3 DNA reads TGTGCCTGGAGTGTACGTCGGTATGGCTACACCTTC.

This chain joins TRBV30 and TRBJ2-3; possible D gene TRBD2, 6 bases. CDR3 length: 15 residues. Germline CDR1 and CDR2: GTSNPN and SVGIG (reference sequence). The V and J ends lost 0 bases and 0 bases respectively, with 10 bases between them. The CDR3 DNA reads as TGTGCCTGGAGTGTAGGGCTAGCGAGCACAGATACGCAGTATTTT. Its translation is CAWSVGLASTDTQYF.

This rearrangement joins TRBV5-6 to TRBJ1-5; unclear D gene. CDR1 and CDR2 (germline): SGHDT, YYEEEE. This CDR3 is built from 14 residues. V shed 4 bases and J shed 8 bases, with 16 bases lying between them. The CDR3 protein is CASSPKKDSEPQHF. For the CDR3, the DNA is TGTGCCAGCAGCCCAAAAAAGGATAGCGAGCCCCAGCATTTT.

The table lists this clone with a few counts. CDR3 nucleotide sequence: TGTGCCAGCTCGACAGGGAAACTGAACACTGAAGCTTTCTTT. This gives the protein CASSTGKLNTEAFF. The V gene is TRBV18, the J gene TRBJ1-1, with 7 bases matching TRBD1. Germline CDR1 reads KGHSH; CDR2 reads LQKENI. This CDR3 is built from 14 residues. J was trimmed by 0 bases and V by 6 bases; bases with no gene match: 4.

This clone has at least ten counts. This chain connects TRBV6-1 to TRBJ2-5, with a tentative D call TRBD2 (7 bases). Germline CDR1 reads MNHNS; CDR2 reads SASEGT. With 4 bases removed from V and 1 base from J, the gap between germline ends came to 10 bases. The CDR3 contains 14 residues. CDR3 DNA sequence: TGTGCCAGCAGTGTCGGGGGGCCCCAAGAGACCCAGTACTTC. The encoded protein is CASSVGGPQETQYF.

The J gene is TRBJ2-5, the V gene TRBV2; the D gene is possibly TRBD2 (5 bases). In germline, CDR1 is SNHLY, CDR2 FYNNEI. Trimming removed 8 bases from V and 3 bases from J, with 19 bases in between. The CDR3 consists of 15 residues. This CDR3 reads CASGGIRTLEETQYF. The CDR3 nucleotides are TGTGCCAGCGGAGGTATACGGACCCTAGAAGAGACCCAGTACTTC.

V and J are TRBV7-9 and TRBJ1-6; D gene ambiguous. Trimming left V 0 bases short and J 8 bases short, with 5 bases between. This CDR3 is built from 13 residues. Germline V gives CDR1 SEHNR, CDR2 FQNEAQ (reference sequence). The CDR3 loop reads CASSLALDSPLHF. CDR3 coding DNA: TGTGCCAGCAGCTTAGCGCTAGATTCACCCCTCCACTTT.

The V gene is TRBV30, the J gene TRBJ1-1; D might be TRBD1 (6 bases). This CDR3 spans 13 amino acids. In germline, CDR1 is GTSNPN, CDR2 SVGIG (reference sequence). V shed 5 bases and J shed 0 bases, with 10 bases lying between them. Here the CDR3 reads CAWGRDMNTEAFF. The CDR3 DNA reads TGTGCCTGGGGGAGGGACATGAACACTGAAGCTTTCTTT.

The rearrangement links TRBV7-2 to TRBJ2-3, with TRBD2 matching 10 bases. The length of the CDR3 is 16 residues. The V segment lost 2 bases and the J segment 9 bases; nucleotides outside the gene matches: 11. Looked up from germline, CDR1 is SGHTA and CDR2 is FQGNSA. CDR3 sequence (DNA): TGTGCCAGCAGCTTACCCGGGACTAGCGACTGGGTGACGCAGTATTTT. Translation: CASSLPGTSDWVTQYF. Variable domain in full (rest from reference TRBV7-2 and TRBJ2-3): GAGVSQSPSNKVTEKGKDVELRCDPISGHTALYWYRQSLGQGLEFLIYFQGNSAPDKSGLPSDRFSAERTGGSVSTLTIQRTQQEDSAVYLCASSLPGTSDWVTQYFGPGTRLTVL.

The rearrangement links TRBV19 to TRBJ2-3; D possibly corresponds to TRBD1 (6 bases). The germline V gene encodes CDR1 LNHDA and CDR2 SQIVND (reference sequence). The CDR3 runs 16 residues. V was shortened by 3 bases and J by 0 bases, with 13 bases between the two germline ends. In DNA form, the CDR3 reads TGTGCCAGTAGTATGCAGGGGACCGAAAGCACAGATACGCAGTATTTT. Its translation is CASSMQGTESTDTQYF.